These 5 T cell receptor beta chains were sequenced from one sample in a study of tumor-infiltrating lymphocytes in primary liver carcinoma. Making TCR beta cDNA involved around 500 ng total RNA and a constant-region primer. Three nested multiplex PCR rounds, a slightly modified ARM-PCR, produced the libraries for TCR beta. TRBV1-TRBV30 forward primers paired with a C-beta reverse primer drove the first two PCR rounds, about 11 cycles each. TCRdb independently ran MiXCR on the multiplex PCR reads; one entry per CDR3 protein. The data hold over 45,000 distinct CDR3 sequences, with less than 75% observed a single time. Unsorted bulk tissue, about 19-32 mg of it, served as the source for co-extraction of RNA and DNA. Sequencing was performed on liver tumor tissue from sampling region 5. Subset defined: tumor region T5, tumor centre. These receptors were collected from a man aged 40-55 years with primary liver carcinoma and hepatitis B virus infection.

For this clonotype: The germline gene is not matched at one end of the junction; a read error may be the cause. The chain combines TRBV6-5 with TRBJ1-1; 7 bases are a match to TRBD1. This CDR3 is built from 14 residues. Germline CDR1 is MNHEY and CDR2 is SVGAGI. The CDR3 coding sequence is TGTGCCAGCAGCTTGAACAGGGGCGGCACTGAAACTTTCTTT. Translated: CASSLNRGGTETFF.

The genes are TRBV10-3 and TRBJ2-3; 7 nucleotides agree with TRBD1. The end of the DNA fits TRBJ1-5 better, so the J call may be wrong. Germline assignment: CDR1 ENHRY and CDR2 SYGVKD. The CDR3 is 18 residues long. CDR3 sequence: CATSRRILAGEGTDTQHF. The CDR3 bases are TGTGCCACCTCAAGAAGGATTCTAGCGGGAGAGGGGACAGATACGCAGCATTTT.

With regard to this clonotype: The junction does not match germline at one end; this may be a read error. The genes are TRBV4-1 and TRBJ2-1, with 9 bases lining up with TRBD1. The CDR3 sequence is 15 residues long. The germline V gene encodes CDR1 MGHRA and CDR2 YSYEKL. The CDR3, as DNA: TGCACCAGCAGTCAATCGGGACAGGGATACAATGAGCAGTTCTTC. Translation gives CTSSQSGQGYNEQFF.

The chain recombines TRBV20-1 with TRBJ2-5, with 9 bases aligning to TRBD1. CDR1 and CDR2 from the germline V gene are DFQATT and SNEGSKA (reference sequence). The CDR3 is 14 amino acids. The CDR3 loop is CSVTGGDFAETQYF. The CDR3 nucleotides read TGCAGCGTGACAGGGGGGGATTTCGCAGAGACCCAGTACTTC.

This clonotype was seen at least ten times. CDR3 nucleotide sequence: TGTGCCAGCAGTGAAGAACGTAACGTCCAAGAGACCCAGTACTTC. Its translation: CASSEERNVQETQYF. This rearrangement joins TRBV6-1 to TRBJ2-5; D is undetermined. CDR1 MNHNS and CDR2 SASEGT come from the germline V gene. The V and J ends lost 1 base and 1 base respectively, with 10 bases between them. This CDR3 contains 15 residues.